This T cell receptor (beta chain) derives from a study of OX40 agonist ivuxolimab in advanced cancers. Overall study context: Patients with prior anti-PD-1, anti-PD-L1 or anti-CTLA-4 therapy were eligible; roughly 41% had some. Three dose-escalation patients had partial responses: one with hepatocellular carcinoma and two with cutaneous melanoma.

Systemic immunosuppression or autoimmune disease history was grounds to exclude patients. TCRdb keeps only in-frame clones here, not all; method: immunoSEQ multiplex PCR. Of tens of thousands of clones listed, 85% to 90% are singletons. With respect to this clone: Its antigen is unknown.

Whole-study findings and limits: Still undetermined is the antigen specificity of the expanded peripheral T cells.

CDR3 length: 15 amino acids. Germline lookup yields CDR1 SGHTA and CDR2 FQGNSA. Trimming cost V 4 bases and J 7 bases; bases outside gene matches: 9. The chain couples TRBV7-2 to TRBJ2-4, with 8 bases lining up with TRBD1. The clonotype comes from an adult with an advanced solid tumor such as melanoma, head and neck, liver or kidney cancer. The sample was CD4+ or CD8+ T cells sorted from blood, taken in a trial of the OX40 agonist ivuxolimab. Here the CDR3 reads CASSSPGTGLNIQYF. Written as DNA, the CDR3 is TGTGCCAGCAGCTCGCCCGGGACAGGCTTGAACATTCAGTACTTC.